The subject of this entry is one T cell receptor (beta chain). This record comes from a study of blood T cell repertoires in COVID-19. TCRdb's copy holds only in-frame clones and misses some; the assay was immunoSEQ multiplex PCR. Altogether roughly 86,000 clones are present, under 85% being singletons, with the ten largest covering less than 2.5%. The sample consisted of peripheral blood. This TCR was sampled from a woman aged 70 to 79 with acute or convalescent COVID-19.

The DNA of the CDR3 is TGTGCCAGCAGCCGAGGACAGGGCGAAGAGGCCCTCCACTTT. Protein product: CASSRGQGEEALHF. The V call is TRBV3-1 (or the pseudogene TRBV3-2), the J call TRBJ1-6, with 8 bases fitting TRBD1. Germline lookup yields CDR1 LGHDT and CDR2 YNNKEL (reference sequence). The CDR3 totals 14 residues. J was trimmed by 14 bases and V by 4 bases; bases with no gene match: 10.